This record covers a single T cell receptor (beta chain). What it binds is unknown. Version v3.0 of the immunoSEQ assay was performed at survey level. Per-sample TRB depth target: roughly 40,000-50,000 T-cell genomes. Produced via immunoSEQ multiplex PCR; TCRdb's table is partial and in-frame only. The data show 15,000 to 20,000 clones, 76% seen once. The sample comes from a study of long-term antiretroviral therapy in people with HIV. Notes on the study in general: Post-ART diversity increased but stayed below transplant donor controls. HIV repertoire CDR3 lengths ranged less widely than those of controls. Information on adherence to ART, viral resistance or therapy changes was unavailable.

Germline lookup yields CDR1 SNHLY and CDR2 FYNNEI. V dropped 6 bases and J dropped 4; count of bases not matched to a gene: 5. The CDR3 covers 14 residues. The V call is TRBV2, the J call TRBJ2-2, with 7 nucleotides matching TRBD2. The receptor was isolated from a woman aged 45 to 65 with HIV. This material consisted of unsorted PBMCs, taken 0.5 years before starting antiretroviral therapy. The CDR3 reads CASSGLVGTGELFF. The CDR3 DNA reads TGTGCCAGCAGCGGACTAGTGGGCACCGGGGAGCTGTTTTTT.